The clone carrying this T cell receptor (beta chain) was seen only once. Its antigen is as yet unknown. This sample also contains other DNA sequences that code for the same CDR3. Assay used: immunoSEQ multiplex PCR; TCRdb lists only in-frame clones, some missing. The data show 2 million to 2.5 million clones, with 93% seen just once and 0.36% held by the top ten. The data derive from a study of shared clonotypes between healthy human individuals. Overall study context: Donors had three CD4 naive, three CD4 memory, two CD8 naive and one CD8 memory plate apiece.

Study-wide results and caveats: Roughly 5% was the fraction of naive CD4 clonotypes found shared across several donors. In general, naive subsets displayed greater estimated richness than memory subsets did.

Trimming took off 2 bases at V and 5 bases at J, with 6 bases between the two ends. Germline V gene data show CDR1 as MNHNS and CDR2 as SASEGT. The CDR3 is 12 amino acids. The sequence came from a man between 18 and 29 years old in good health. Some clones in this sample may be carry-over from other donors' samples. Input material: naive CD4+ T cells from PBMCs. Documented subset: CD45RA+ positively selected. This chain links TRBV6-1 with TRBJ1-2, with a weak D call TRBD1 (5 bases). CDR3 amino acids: CASSEQGYGYTF. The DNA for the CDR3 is TGTGCCAGCAGTGAACAGGGTTATGGCTACACCTTC.